One and the same sample provided the 9 T cell receptor beta chains below, sequenced in a study of blood T cell repertoires in COVID-19. Repertoires were generated with immunoSEQ multiplex PCR, while TCRdb's copy carries only in-frame clones and drops some. The data hold approximately 170,000 clones, with 80% to 90% observed a single time. Sequencing was carried out using peripheral blood. The source of these receptors is a man between 18 and 29 years old who had recovered from COVID-19.

This chain links TRBV7-9 with TRBJ2-7; 8 bases fit TRBD1. V was pared by 4 bases and J by 1 base, with 6 bases of the junction left unmatched. The CDR3 sequence is 15 residues long. Germline assignment: CDR1 SEHNR and CDR2 FQNEAQ (reference sequence). CDR3 sequence: CASSSMDRDSYEQYF. As DNA, the CDR3 is TGTGCCAGCAGCTCTATGGACAGGGATTCCTACGAGCAGTACTTC.

This CDR3 reads CASSIDPGGLRNEQFF. The DNA of the CDR3 is TGTGCCAGTAGTATAGATCCGGGGGGTCTCAGGAATGAGCAGTTCTTC. This sequence joins TRBV19 and TRBJ2-1, with TRBD2 matching over 7 bases. The germline V gene has CDR1 LNHDA and CDR2 SQIVND (reference sequence). Trimming at V came to 0 bases and at J to 7 bases, leaving 9 bases not matched to a gene. The CDR3 is 16 residues long.

The rearrangement uses TRBV13 and TRBJ1-2; possible D gene TRBD1, 5 bases. The CDR3 totals 14 residues. The germline V and J ends were trimmed by 2 bases and 8 bases, with 15 bases remaining between them. Looked up from germline, CDR1 is PRHDT and CDR2 is FYEKMQ (reference sequence). The CDR3 DNA is TGTGCCAGCAGCTTAAAGGGGACCGCGGGGGGCTACACCTTC. It translates to CASSLKGTAGGYTF.

This clone has just one count. This chain uses TRBV4-1 with TRBJ2-5; TRBD1 matches at 9 bases. J lost 5 bases, V lost 4 bases, and 17 bases had no gene match. Germline assignment: CDR1 MGHRA and CDR2 YSYEKL. The CDR3 extends over 18 amino acids. CDR3 bases: TGCGCCAGCAGCCTCACCCTACTACAGGGGGCCACGCACGAGACCCAGTACTTC. Translation gives CASSLTLLQGATHETQYF.

In this sample, this clone turned up a few times. The V and J genes are TRBV6-1 and TRBJ1-3, with 10 bases lining up with TRBD1. Germline V lookup: CDR1 MNHNS, CDR2 SASEGT. V was clipped by 3 bases and J by 9 bases; unmatched bases: 5. This CDR3 contains 14 residues. CDR3 nucleotide sequence: TGTGCCAGCAGTGACGGGGGGACAGGGGTCACCATATATTTT. Protein product: CASSDGGTGVTIYF.

The rearrangement uses TRBV27 and TRBJ2-1; TRBD2 might be the D (5 bases). Germline V lookup: CDR1 MNHEY, CDR2 SMNVEV (reference sequence). The V end was cut by 2 bases, the J end by 4 bases, with 12 bases between. The CDR3 covers 15 residues. The CDR3 loop reads CASSLGGSAYNEQFF. The CDR3 DNA reads TGTGCCAGCAGTTTAGGCGGGTCTGCATACAATGAGCAGTTCTTC.

This clone appeared a few times. V usage is TRBV2 and J usage is TRBJ2-1; D may be TRBD1 (5 bases). CDR3 length equals 13 residues. Germline lookup yields CDR1 SNHLY and CDR2 FYNNEI. The V and J ends lost 3 bases and 6 bases respectively, with 9 bases between them. Here the CDR3 DNA reads TGTGCCAGCAGTGAGTGGCAGGGCAATGAGCAGTTCTTC. Translation: CASSEWQGNEQFF.

The rearrangement uses TRBV27 and TRBJ2-3, with 9 positions matching TRBD2. CDR3 size: 17 residues. V gave up 1 base and J gave up 3 bases; unmatched junction bases: 8. Germline values: CDR1 MNHEY, CDR2 SMNVEV (reference sequence). The CDR3 spells CASSLYLAGGPTDTQYF. The CDR3 DNA reads as TGTGCCAGCAGTTTATATCTGGCGGGAGGGCCAACAGATACGCAGTATTTT.

The chain uses TRBV4-1 and TRBJ2-7; 8 positions match TRBD1. The CDR3 covers 15 residues. In germline, CDR1 is MGHRA, CDR2 YSYEKL. After removal of 1 base from V and 5 bases from J, the junction contained 7 bases not matched to a gene. This CDR3 is CASSQAPDRVNEQYF. CDR3 nucleotide sequence: TGCGCCAGCAGCCAAGCACCGGACAGGGTAAACGAGCAGTACTTC.